Below are 31 T cell receptor beta chains sequenced from a single sample in a study of T cells in Graves' hyperthyroidism and ophthalmopathy. Researchers amplified the TCR beta CDR3 regions from RNA transcripts. Carried out on the TCR CDR3, a first-round RT-PCR used the HTBI primer set. TCRdb ran MiXCR on the multiplex PCR reads and lists one entry per CDR3 protein. The sample has about 37,000 distinct CDR3 sequences, around 53% seen once. The sample consisted of blood. Receptors originate from a man aged 35 to 55 with Graves' ophthalmopathy.

About this clonotype itself: A junction end diverges from the germline sequence, so it may reflect a read error. The gene calls are TRBV7-9 and TRBJ2-2; D possibly uses TRBD1 or TRBD2 (5 bases each). CDR3 length: 14 residues. Germline V gene data show CDR1 as SEHNR and CDR2 as FQNEAQ (reference sequence). CDR3: CASSPGDDTGVLFF. CDR3 coding DNA: TGTGCCAGCAGCCCCGGGGACGACACCGGGGTGCTGTTTTTT.

This clonotype was seen ten or more times. J is TRBJ1-4 and V is TRBV9, with 9 bases fitting TRBD1. Germline V gives CDR1 SGDLS, CDR2 YYNGEE. The CDR3 is made up of 13 amino acids. V was pared by 3 bases and J by 8 bases, with 2 bases of the junction left unmatched. DNA for the CDR3: TGTGCCAGCAGCGGACAGGGGGGAGAAAAACTGTTTTTT. Protein: CASSGQGGEKLFF.

This clonotype was picked up one time. The chain couples TRBV7-9 to TRBJ1-2; D may be TRBD1 (6 bases). This CDR3 is built from 13 residues. The ends were cut back, 7 bases at V and 5 bases at J, with 14 bases in the middle. Germline V CDR1 and CDR2: SEHNR, FQNEAQ (reference sequence). CDR3 in amino acids: CASITGRGYGYTF. The CDR3, as DNA: TGTGCCAGCATCACAGGGCGAGGGTATGGCTACACCTTC.

This clonotype appeared many times. V gene TRBV12-3 or TRBV12-4 combines with J gene TRBJ2-6, with TRBD1 matching over 7 bases. This CDR3 comprises 18 residues. V lost 6 bases to trimming and J lost 0 bases; unmatched junction nucleotides: 11. CDR3 sequence reads: CASRETGEGLSGANVLTF. CDR3 DNA: TGTGCCAGCAGAGAAACAGGGGAAGGACTCTCTGGGGCCAACGTCCTGACTTTC.

Ten or more counts support this clonotype. The V call is TRBV19, the J call TRBJ2-3, with TRBD2 matching over 11 bases. V shed 5 bases and J 0 bases; nucleotides not matched to a gene: 7. Per the germline V gene, CDR1 is LNHDA and CDR2 is SQIVND (reference sequence). The CDR3 consists of 17 residues. The CDR3 nucleotides are TGTGCCAGTAGTGACGCCGGGACTAGCGGTAGCACAGATACGCAGTATTTT. Translated: CASSDAGTSGSTDTQYF.

The chain combines TRBV7-3 with TRBJ2-1; 10 bases align to TRBD2. The CDR3 is 13 residues long. After removal of 5 bases from V and 8 bases from J, the junction contained 3 bases not matched to a gene. Germline V gene lookup returns CDR1 SGHTA and CDR2 FQGTGA. Here the CDR3 reads CASSQLAGYEQFF. The CDR3 DNA sequence: TGTGCCAGCAGCCAACTAGCGGGATATGAGCAGTTCTTC. Together with reference TRBV7-3 and TRBJ2-1, the CDR3 gives the full variable domain: GAGVSQTPSNKVTEKGKYVELRCDPISGHTALYWYRQSLGQGPEFLIYFQGTGAADDSGLPNDRFFAVRPEGSVSTLKIQRTERGDSAVYLCASSQLAGYEQFFGPGTRLTVL.

This clonotype was recorded once. The chain couples TRBV6-5 to TRBJ2-7; a weak D match, TRBD2 (5 bases). Looked up from germline, CDR1 is MNHEY and CDR2 is SVGAGI. The CDR3 spans 14 residues. The V and J ends lost 7 bases and 6 bases respectively, with 19 bases between them. The CDR3 protein is CASTARAVRCEQYF. CDR3 bases: TGTGCCAGCACTGCGAGGGCGGTTCGGTGCGAGCAGTACTTC.

This clonotype was found many times. The rearrangement joins TRBV28 to TRBJ2-2, with D perhaps matching TRBD1 (6 bases). There are 15 residues in the CDR3. The V end lost 5 bases, the J end lost 5 bases, and 15 bases lay between the germline ends. CDR1 is MDHEN and CDR2 is SYDVKM in the germline V gene. In DNA, the CDR3 is TGTGCCAGCAGTCCCGGGACATCCCGAACCGGGGAGCTGTTTTTT. Translation: CASSPGTSRTGELFF.

CDR3 sequence reads: CATSGTGGSSLHF. Written as DNA, the CDR3 is TGTGCCACCAGCGGGACAGGGGGCTCATCCCTCCACTTT. The gene calls are TRBV15 and TRBJ1-6; 12 bases are a match to TRBD1. The CDR3 runs to 13 residues. CDR1 is LNHNV, CDR2 YYDKDF, per germline (reference sequence). Trimming at V came to 5 bases and at J to 14 bases, leaving 4 bases not matched to a gene.

There are many counts of this clonotype. The chain combines TRBV6-6 with TRBJ2-7; D unclear. The CDR3 consists of 15 residues. Trimming pared 6 bases from V and 4 bases from J, leaving 19 bases between. CDR1 and CDR2 from the germline V gene are MNHNY and SVGAGI (reference sequence). CDR3 region: CASSPLTDMNYEQYF. The CDR3 DNA sequence: TGTGCCAGCAGCCCCCTGACCGATATGAATTACGAGCAGTACTTC.

Ten or more counts support this clonotype. The chain has TRBV27 and TRBJ2-6; 7 nucleotides line up with TRBD1. Trimming took 8 bases from V and 0 from J; bases not matched to a gene: 7. This CDR3 is 16 amino acids long. Germline V gives CDR1 MNHEY, CDR2 SMNVEV (reference sequence). This CDR3 is CASRDSSFSGANVLTF. The CDR3 nucleotides are TGTGCCAGCCGGGACAGCTCTTTCTCTGGGGCCAACGTCCTGACTTTC. The variable domain in full, with the rest retrieved from reference TRBV27 and TRBJ2-6, is EAQVTQNPRYLITVTGKKLTVTCSQNMNHEYMSWYRQDPGLGLRQIYYSMNVEVTDKGDVPEGYKVSRKEKRNFPLILESPSPNQTSLYFCASRDSSFSGANVLTFGAGSRLTVL.

This clonotype showed up many times. V gene TRBV19 combines with J gene TRBJ2-7; tentatively, D is TRBD1 or TRBD2 (5 bases each). Looked up from germline, CDR1 is LNHDA and CDR2 is SQIVND (reference sequence). CDR3 size: 14 residues. Trimming removed 5 bases at V and 2 bases at J, with 13 bases between. The chain's CDR3 is CASSFPGRPYEQYF. The CDR3 DNA is TGTGCCAGTAGTTTCCCGGGACGACCCTACGAGCAGTACTTC.

The rearrangement uses TRBV2 and TRBJ1-1; D unresolved. CDR1 and CDR2 (germline): SNHLY, FYNNEI. Trimming pared 10 bases from V and 11 bases from J, leaving 35 bases between. This CDR3 contains 17 residues. CDR3 coding DNA: TGTGCCATCCGACGGCCTAGTTTTTCCAGCTTCACGGAGGCGGCTTTCTTT. Translation gives CAIRRPSFSSFTEAAFF.

The rearrangement joins TRBV2 to TRBJ2-5, with 12 bases matching TRBD1. The CDR3 sequence is 16 residues long. With V trimmed by 6 bases and J by 5 bases, 10 bases remained unmatched. The V gene's germline CDR1 is SNHLY and CDR2 FYNNEI. In DNA, the CDR3 is TGTGCCAGCAGGCCAAGCGGGACAGGGGGCGGGGAGACCCAGTACTTC. It translates to CASRPSGTGGGETQYF.

Many counts were recorded for this clonotype. This chain links TRBV6-4 with TRBJ2-1; maybe TRBD1 (5 bases). The germline V and J ends were trimmed by 0 bases and 6 bases, with 12 bases remaining between them. The CDR3 sequence is 15 residues long. Germline V gene lookup returns CDR1 MRHNA and CDR2 SNTAGT. The CDR3 nucleotides read TGTGCCAGCAGTGACTCAGGGGCCTGGAGCAATGAGCAGTTCTTC. Its translation: CASSDSGAWSNEQFF.

This clonotype has a single count. The junction does not match germline at one end; this may be a read error. The gene calls are TRBV7-2 and TRBJ2-3, with 9 bases identical to TRBD2. This CDR3 has 18 amino acids. Looked up from germline, CDR1 is SGHTA and CDR2 is FQGNSA. CDR3 in amino acids: CVSGPWGGSGGSTDTQYF. CDR3 DNA: TGTGTCAGCGGCCCATGGGGGGGAAGCGGGGGGAGCACAGATACGCAGTATTTT.

Worth noting for this clonotype: The conserved final phenylalanine or tryptophan is absent from the CDR3, which likely points to a read error. The chain employs TRBV11-2 and TRBJ2-7, with 9 bases aligning to TRBD2. The CDR3 sequence is 12 residues long. Germline V gene sequence: CDR1 SGHAT, CDR2 FQNNGV. With 8 bases clipped from V and 9 bases from J, the junction kept 8 bases outside the gene matches. The CDR3 region has the DNA TGTGCCAGCGGGACTAGCCTGGAAGTGCAGTACCTC. This translates into CASGTSLEVQYL.

This clonotype was seen ten or more times. This chain joins TRBV20-1 and TRBJ2-5, with D unresolved. Germline CDR1 is DFQATT and CDR2 is SNEGSKA (reference sequence). There are 15 residues in the CDR3. The ends were cut back, 3 bases at V and 5 bases at J, with 19 bases in the middle. CDR3: CSARSPLGPSETQYF. CDR3 in DNA: TGCAGTGCTAGGTCACCCCTCGGGCCGTCGGAGACCCAGTACTTC.

V is TRBV24-1 and J is TRBJ2-1, with 15 bases fitting TRBD2. This CDR3 comprises 18 residues. Germline assignment: CDR1 KGHDR and CDR2 SFDVKD. J was trimmed by 8 bases and V by 2 bases; bases with no gene match: 9. The CDR3 coding sequence is TGTGCCACCAGTGATTATCCCTGGACTAGCGGGGGGGCCCATGAGCAGTTCTTC. Protein product: CATSDYPWTSGGAHEQFF.

This clonotype was recorded many times. The DNA for the CDR3 is TGTGCCAGCAGTGGAGGCGGGAGTAAAAAAAATGAGCAGTTCTTC. It yields the protein CASSGGGSKKNEQFF. J is TRBJ2-1 and V is TRBV6-1; 7 bases map to TRBD2. The CDR3 runs to 15 residues. Germline V gene sequence: CDR1 MNHNS, CDR2 SASEGT. With 4 bases clipped from V and 7 bases from J, the junction kept 10 bases outside the gene matches.

V is TRBV7-9 and J is TRBJ2-5, with 11 bases lining up with TRBD2. The CDR3 length is 12 residues. After removal of 4 bases from V and 9 bases from J, the junction contained 1 base not matched to a gene. The germline gives CDR1 SEHNR, CDR2 FQNEAQ (reference sequence). The CDR3 reads CASSCSGRAQYF. As DNA, the CDR3 is TGTGCCAGCAGCTGTAGCGGGAGGGCCCAGTACTTC.

Many counts were recorded for this clonotype. The chain has TRBV6-1 and TRBJ1-2; D is ambiguous. CDR1 and CDR2 from the germline V gene are MNHNS and SASEGT. The ends were cut back, 1 base at V and 8 bases at J, with 11 bases in the middle. There are 13 residues in the CDR3. The CDR3 DNA follows: TGTGCCAGCAGTGAAGATCGCCCTCACGGCTACACCTTC. It yields the protein CASSEDRPHGYTF.

This chain joins TRBV20-1 and TRBJ1-1; no firm D call. With 6 bases removed from V and 4 bases from J, the gap between germline ends came to 9 bases. This CDR3 has 11 residues. Germline V lookup: CDR1 DFQATT, CDR2 SNEGSKA (reference sequence). The CDR3 nucleotides read TGCAGTGCCGTAGACGGCACTGAAGCTTTCTTT. Translation gives CSAVDGTEAFF.

This clonotype was recorded at least ten times. This sequence joins TRBV24-1 and TRBJ2-1; 10 bases map to TRBD2. Unmatched junction bases numbered 4, after V lost 12 bases and J lost 3 bases. Germline CDR1 reads KGHDR; CDR2 reads SFDVKD. CDR3 length: 13 amino acids. CDR3 nucleotide sequence: TGTGCCGCCGCTAGCGGGGGCTACAATGAGCAGTTCTTC. Amino acid sequence: CAAASGGYNEQFF.

The V gene is TRBV29-1, the J gene TRBJ2-4, with D unresolved. Germline lookup yields CDR1 SQVTM and CDR2 ANQGSEA. The CDR3 has 12 residues. Trimming pared 3 bases from V and 1 base from J, leaving 4 bases between. The CDR3 loop is CSVDTAKNIQYF. CDR3 nucleotide sequence: TGCAGCGTTGATACGGCCAAAAACATTCAGTACTTC.

This clonotype appeared many times. The V and J genes are TRBV18 and TRBJ2-7; D is perhaps TRBD1 (6 bases). Trimming left V 3 bases short and J 2 bases short, with 8 bases between. Germline V CDR1 and CDR2: KGHSH, LQKENI. The CDR3 spans 13 residues. CDR3 sequence reads: CASSPPGAYEQYF. CDR3 bases: TGTGCCAGCTCACCTCCAGGGGCCTACGAGCAGTACTTC.

This clonotype was counted ten times or more. The chain carries TRBV7-9 and TRBJ2-7; 8 bases line up with TRBD1. The germline V gene has CDR1 SEHNR and CDR2 FQNEAQ (reference sequence). V lost 5 bases to trimming and J lost 5 bases; unmatched junction nucleotides: 11. The CDR3 is 15 residues long. CDR3 DNA: TGTGCCAGCAGCCCCCAGGGGGCGAGGATGCACGAGCAGTACTTC. It translates to CASSPQGARMHEQYF.

The rearrangement joins TRBV11-2 to TRBJ1-2; 7 nucleotides match TRBD1. This CDR3 has 13 amino acids. Germline V gene lookup returns CDR1 SGHAT and CDR2 FQNNGV. Trimming took 7 bases from V and 5 from J; bases not matched to a gene: 7. CDR3 sequence reads: CASNSGTAYGYTF. Here the CDR3 DNA reads TGTGCCAGCAACTCCGGGACAGCGTATGGCTACACCTTC.

The chain uses TRBV2 and TRBJ2-7; weak D call: TRBD1 (5 bases). Between the trimmed V and J ends, which lost 3 bases and 7 bases, there was a span of 16 bases. The CDR3 totals 14 residues. CDR1 is SNHLY and CDR2 is FYNNEI in the germline V gene. CDR3 loop: CASSDSRGMEEQYF. DNA of the CDR3: TGTGCCAGCAGTGATAGTAGGGGAATGGAGGAGCAGTACTTC.

The chain uses TRBV7-2 and TRBJ2-5, with D perhaps TRBD2 (7 bases). Trimming took 1 base from V and 4 from J, leaving 13 bases between them. The CDR3 loop spans 15 amino acids. Germline V gene sequence: CDR1 SGHTA, CDR2 FQGNSA. The chain's CDR3 is CASSLGGGPRETQYF. The CDR3 region has the DNA TGTGCCAGCAGCTTAGGGGGGGGCCCGCGAGAGACCCAGTACTTC. Using reference TRBV7-2 and TRBJ2-5 for the parts outside the CDR3, the full variable domain is GAGVSQSPSNKVTEKGKDVELRCDPISGHTALYWYRQSLGQGLEFLIYFQGNSAPDKSGLPSDRFSAERTGGSVSTLTIQRTQQEDSAVYLCASSLGGGPRETQYFGPGTRLLVL.

This clonotype was counted many times. This sequence joins TRBV7-2 and TRBJ1-4; D unresolved. The germline gives CDR1 SGHTA, CDR2 FQGNSA. This CDR3 has 15 residues. V lost 4 bases to trimming and J lost 0 bases, with 9 bases between them. In DNA form, the CDR3 reads TGTGCCAGCAGCTCTTACACTTCAACTAATGAAAAACTGTTTTTT. Residues: CASSSYTSTNEKLFF.